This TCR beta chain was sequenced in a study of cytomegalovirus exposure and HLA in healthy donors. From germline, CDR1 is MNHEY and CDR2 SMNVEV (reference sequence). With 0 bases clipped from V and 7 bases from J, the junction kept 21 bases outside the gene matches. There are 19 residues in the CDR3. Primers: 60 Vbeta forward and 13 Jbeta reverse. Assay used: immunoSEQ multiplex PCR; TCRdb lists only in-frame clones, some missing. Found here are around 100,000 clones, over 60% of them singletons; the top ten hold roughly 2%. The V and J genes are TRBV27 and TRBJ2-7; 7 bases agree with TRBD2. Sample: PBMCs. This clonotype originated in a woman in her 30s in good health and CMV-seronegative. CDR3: CASSLSRWEGRGKRTEQYF. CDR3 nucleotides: TGTGCCAGCAGTTTATCAAGGTGGGAGGGACGAGGGAAGCGTACAGAGCAGTACTTC.